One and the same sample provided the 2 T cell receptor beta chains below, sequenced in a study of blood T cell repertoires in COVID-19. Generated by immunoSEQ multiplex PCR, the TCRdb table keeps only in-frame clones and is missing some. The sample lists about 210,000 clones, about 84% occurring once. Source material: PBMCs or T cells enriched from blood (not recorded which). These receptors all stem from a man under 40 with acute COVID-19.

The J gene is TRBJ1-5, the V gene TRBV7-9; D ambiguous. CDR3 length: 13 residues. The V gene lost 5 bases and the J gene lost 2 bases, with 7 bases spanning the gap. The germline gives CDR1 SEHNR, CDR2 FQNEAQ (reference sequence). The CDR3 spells CASSPSGNQPQHF. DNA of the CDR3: TGTGCCAGCAGCCCTTCTGGCAATCAGCCCCAGCATTTT.

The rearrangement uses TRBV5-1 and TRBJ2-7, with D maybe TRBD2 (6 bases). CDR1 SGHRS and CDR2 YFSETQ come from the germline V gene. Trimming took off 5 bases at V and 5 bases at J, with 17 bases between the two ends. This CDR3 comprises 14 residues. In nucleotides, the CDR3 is TGCGCCAGCAGGCCCACTAGCCCTCTCGACGAGCAGTACTTC. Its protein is CASRPTSPLDEQYF.